The clone carrying this T cell receptor (beta chain) was detected many times. This sample was taken from a study of T cells in Graves' hyperthyroidism and ophthalmopathy. The investigators amplified TCR beta CDR3 regions from RNA transcripts. In the first-round RT-PCR of the TCR CDR3, the HTBI primer set was used. MiXCR, applied by TCRdb to the multiplex PCR reads, yields one record per CDR3 protein. The sample consists of roughly 300,000 distinct CDR3 sequences, over 15% of them appearing once. Sequenced: blood. The sequence was obtained from a woman aged 50 to 60 with Graves' hyperthyroidism.

The DNA of the CDR3 is TGTGCCAGCAGTGACGTAGCGGGAGTACGTGAGCAGTACTTC. Its protein product is CASSDVAGVREQYF. V is TRBV2 and J is TRBJ2-7, with 9 bases lining up with TRBD2. CDR3 length: 14 amino acids. Germline loops: CDR1 SNHLY, CDR2 FYNNEI. V shed 3 bases and J 7 bases; nucleotides not matched to a gene: 7. Filled out from reference TRBV2 and TRBJ2-7, the complete variable domain reads EPEVTQTPSHQVTQMGQEVILRCVPISNHLYFYWYRQILGQKVEFLVSFYNNEISEKSEIFDDQFSVERPDGSNFTLKIRSTKLEDSAMYFCASSDVAGVREQYFGPGTRLTVT.